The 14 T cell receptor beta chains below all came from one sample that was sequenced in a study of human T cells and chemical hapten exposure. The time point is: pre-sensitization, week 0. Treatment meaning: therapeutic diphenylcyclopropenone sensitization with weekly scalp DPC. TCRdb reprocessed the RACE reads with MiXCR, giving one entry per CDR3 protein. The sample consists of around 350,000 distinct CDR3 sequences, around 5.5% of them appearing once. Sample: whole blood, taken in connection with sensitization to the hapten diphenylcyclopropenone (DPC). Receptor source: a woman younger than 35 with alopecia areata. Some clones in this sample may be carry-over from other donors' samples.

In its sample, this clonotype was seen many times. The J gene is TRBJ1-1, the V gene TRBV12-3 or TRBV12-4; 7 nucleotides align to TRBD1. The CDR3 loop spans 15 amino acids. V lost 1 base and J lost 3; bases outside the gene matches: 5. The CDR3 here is CASSLGDRRYTEAFF. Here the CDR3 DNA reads TGTGCCAGCAGTTTAGGGGACAGACGGTACACTGAAGCTTTCTTT.

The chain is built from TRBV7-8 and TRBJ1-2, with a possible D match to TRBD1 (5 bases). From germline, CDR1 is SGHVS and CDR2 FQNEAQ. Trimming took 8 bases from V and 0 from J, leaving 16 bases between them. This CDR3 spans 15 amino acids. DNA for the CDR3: TGTGCCAGCGGAACGATCGCACAGGCTAACTATGGCTACACCTTC. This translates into CASGTIAQANYGYTF.

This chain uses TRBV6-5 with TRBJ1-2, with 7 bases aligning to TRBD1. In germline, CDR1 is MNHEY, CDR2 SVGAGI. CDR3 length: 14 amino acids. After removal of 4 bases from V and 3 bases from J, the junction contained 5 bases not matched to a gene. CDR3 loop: CASSLGGGDYGYTF. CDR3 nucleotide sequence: TGTGCCAGCAGTTTGGGAGGGGGCGACTATGGCTACACCTTC.

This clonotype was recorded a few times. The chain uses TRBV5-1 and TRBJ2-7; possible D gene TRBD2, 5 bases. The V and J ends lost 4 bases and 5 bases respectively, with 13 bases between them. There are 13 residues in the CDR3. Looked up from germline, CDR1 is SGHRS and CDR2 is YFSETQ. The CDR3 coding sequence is TGCGCCAGCAGCCCCACCGAGGGTAACGAGCAGTACTTC. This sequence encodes CASSPTEGNEQYF.

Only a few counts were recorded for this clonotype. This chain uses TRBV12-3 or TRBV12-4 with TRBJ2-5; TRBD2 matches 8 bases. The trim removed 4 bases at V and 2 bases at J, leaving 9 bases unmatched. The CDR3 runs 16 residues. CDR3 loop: CASSYAGTRPQETQYF. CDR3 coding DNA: TGTGCCAGCAGTTACGCCGGGACTAGGCCTCAAGAGACCCAGTACTTC.

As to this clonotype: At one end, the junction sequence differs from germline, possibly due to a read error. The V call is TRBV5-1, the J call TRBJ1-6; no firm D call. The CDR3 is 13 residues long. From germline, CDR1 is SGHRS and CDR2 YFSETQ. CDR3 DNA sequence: TGCGCCAGCAACTTGGACGCAAATTCACCCCTCCACTTT. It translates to CASNLDANSPLHF.

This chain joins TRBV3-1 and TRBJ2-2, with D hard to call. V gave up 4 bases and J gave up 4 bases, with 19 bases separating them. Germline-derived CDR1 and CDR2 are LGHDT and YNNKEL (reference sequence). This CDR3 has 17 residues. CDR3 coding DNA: TGTGCCAGCAGCCGACCCCGACCAGTAGGGCTCACCGGGGAGCTGTTTTTT. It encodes CASSRPRPVGLTGELFF.

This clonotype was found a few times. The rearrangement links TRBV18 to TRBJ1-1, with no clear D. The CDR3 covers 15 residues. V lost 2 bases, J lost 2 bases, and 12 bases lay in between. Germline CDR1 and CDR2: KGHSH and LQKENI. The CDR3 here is CASSPLGQSNTEAFF. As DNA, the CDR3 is TGTGCCAGCTCACCATTAGGGCAGAGTAACACTGAAGCTTTCTTT.

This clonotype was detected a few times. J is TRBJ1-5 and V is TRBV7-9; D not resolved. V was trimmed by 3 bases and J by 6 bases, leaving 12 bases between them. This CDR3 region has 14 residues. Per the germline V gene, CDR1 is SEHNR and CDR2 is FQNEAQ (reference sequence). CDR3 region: CASSLGGRAQPQHF. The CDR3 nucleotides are TGTGCCAGCAGCTTGGGAGGGAGGGCTCAGCCCCAGCATTTT.

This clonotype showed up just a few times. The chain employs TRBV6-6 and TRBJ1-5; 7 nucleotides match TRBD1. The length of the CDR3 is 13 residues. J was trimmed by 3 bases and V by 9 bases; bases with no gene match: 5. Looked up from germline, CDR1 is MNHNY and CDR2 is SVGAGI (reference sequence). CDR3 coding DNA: TGTGCCAGTCAAACAGGGGTCAATCAGCCCCAGCATTTT. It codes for CASQTGVNQPQHF.

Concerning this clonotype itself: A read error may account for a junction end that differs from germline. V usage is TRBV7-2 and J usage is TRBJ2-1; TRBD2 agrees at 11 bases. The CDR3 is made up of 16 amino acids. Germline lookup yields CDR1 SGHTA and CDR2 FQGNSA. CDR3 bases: TGTGCCAGCACCTTAACCCTAGCGGGGGGTCACAATGAGCAGTTCTTC. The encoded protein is CASTLTLAGGHNEQFF.

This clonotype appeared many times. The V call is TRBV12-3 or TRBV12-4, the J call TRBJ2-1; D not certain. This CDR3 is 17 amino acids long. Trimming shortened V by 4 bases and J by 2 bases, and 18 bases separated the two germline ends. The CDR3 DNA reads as TGTGCCAGCAGTTCCCCGTCAGTATACAGCCCCTACAATGAGCAGTTCTTC. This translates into CASSSPSVYSPYNEQFF.

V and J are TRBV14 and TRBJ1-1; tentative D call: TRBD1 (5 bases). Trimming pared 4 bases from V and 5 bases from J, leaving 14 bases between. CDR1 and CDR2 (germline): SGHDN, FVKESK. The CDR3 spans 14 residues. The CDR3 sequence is CASSPVGPGTEAFF. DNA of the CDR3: TGTGCCAGCAGCCCGGTGGGGCCTGGGACTGAAGCTTTCTTT.

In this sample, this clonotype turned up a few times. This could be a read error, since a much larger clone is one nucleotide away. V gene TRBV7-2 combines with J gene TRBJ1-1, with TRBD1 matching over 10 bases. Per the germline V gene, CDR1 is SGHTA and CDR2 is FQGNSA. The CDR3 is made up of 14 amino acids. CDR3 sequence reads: CASSVGQGNTDAFF. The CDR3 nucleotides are TGTGCCAGCAGCGTGGGACAGGGGAACACTGATGCTTTCTTT.